This passage covers 15 T cell receptor beta chains from one sample sequenced in a study of cytomegalovirus exposure and HLA in healthy donors. Repertoires were generated with immunoSEQ multiplex PCR, while TCRdb's copy carries only in-frame clones and drops some. The table has roughly 120,000 clones, about 84% seen once; the top ten hold 4.9%. Sequences were obtained from PBMCs. The receptors shown here come from a man aged 18 to 29 in good health and CMV-seronegative.

V and J are TRBV27 and TRBJ2-1; 10 bases agree with TRBD2. With 4 bases clipped from V and 3 bases from J, the junction kept 6 bases outside the gene matches. This CDR3 is built from 16 residues. The germline CDR1 and CDR2 sequences are MNHEY and SMNVEV (reference sequence). CDR3 sequence reads: CASSSEAGGYYNEQFF. In DNA form, the CDR3 reads TGTGCCAGCAGTTCAGAAGCGGGAGGGTACTACAATGAGCAGTTCTTC.

The chain combines TRBV6-1 with TRBJ2-5, with TRBD2 identical over 8 bases. V trimming: 6 bases; J trimming: 5 bases; junction bases outside the gene matches: 11. The CDR3 consists of 15 residues. CDR1 is MNHNS, CDR2 SASEGT, per germline. The CDR3, as DNA: TGTGCCAGCAGCGGGACTAGGACGCAGAGTGAGACCCAGTACTTC. It translates to CASSGTRTQSETQYF.

The chain links TRBV5-1 to TRBJ1-2; no reliable D call. Germline CDR1 and CDR2: SGHRS and YFSETQ. The CDR3 sequence is 18 residues long. V was pared by 5 bases and J by 8 bases, with 31 bases between. CDR3 sequence reads: CASSYELIGNAAGGGYTF. For the CDR3, the DNA is TGCGCCAGCAGTTATGAGCTTATCGGGAATGCGGCAGGAGGGGGCTACACCTTC.

This clone appeared a single time. The CDR3 sequence: CASSPTGGSYNEQFF. Written as DNA, the CDR3 is TGTGCCAGCAGTCCGACAGGGGGCAGCTACAATGAGCAGTTCTTC. This sequence joins TRBV6-5 and TRBJ2-1; 10 bases align to TRBD1. The J segment lost 3 bases and the V segment lost 5 bases, leaving 4 bases of the junction unmatched. Germline-derived CDR1 and CDR2 are MNHEY and SVGAGI. CDR3 length equals 15 residues.

The chain couples TRBV5-1 to TRBJ1-2, with a possible D match to TRBD1 (6 bases). CDR3 size: 15 residues. The germline V gene encodes CDR1 SGHRS and CDR2 YFSETQ. Trimming removed 2 bases at V and 6 bases at J, with 17 bases between. The CDR3 here is CASSFMGRGGDGYTF. CDR3 bases: TGCGCCAGCAGCTTCATGGGCAGGGGCGGAGATGGCTACACCTTC.

V gene TRBV10-1 combines with J gene TRBJ2-1; 13 bases are a match to TRBD2. Trimming cost V 2 bases and J 8 bases; bases outside gene matches: 18. Germline V lookup: CDR1 WNHNN, CDR2 SYGVQD (reference sequence). The CDR3 extends over 20 amino acids. For the CDR3, the DNA is TGCGCCAGCAGTGAGAGTAGACTAGCGGGAGGTCTTTCGATAGTGGATGAGCAGTTCTTC. Translation: CASSESRLAGGLSIVDEQFF.

The chain carries TRBV30 and TRBJ2-1; 9 positions agree with TRBD2. V was pared by 2 bases and J by 6 bases, with 2 bases of the junction left unmatched. Germline CDR1 and CDR2: GTSNPN and SVGIG (reference sequence). This CDR3 has 13 residues. CDR3 protein: CAWSLSGSNEQFF. The CDR3, as DNA: TGTGCCTGGAGTCTTAGCGGGAGCAATGAGCAGTTCTTC.

The chain carries TRBV30 and TRBJ1-6; 7 nucleotides align to TRBD1. The CDR3 has 13 residues. Germline V gene lookup returns CDR1 GTSNPN and CDR2 SVGIG (reference sequence). V was pared by 4 bases and J by 10 bases, with 7 bases of the junction left unmatched. The CDR3 spells CAWNTGDGSPLHF. The CDR3 coding sequence is TGTGCCTGGAACACAGGGGACGGGTCACCCCTCCACTTT.

CDR3 sequence reads: CASSLSKGTETYEQYF. CDR3 in DNA: TGTGCCAGCAGTTTATCGAAAGGGACAGAGACCTACGAGCAGTACTTC. The rearrangement uses TRBV27 and TRBJ2-7; 7 bases line up with TRBD1. V gave up 0 bases and J gave up 2 bases; unmatched junction bases: 7. The V gene's germline CDR1 is MNHEY and CDR2 SMNVEV (reference sequence). The CDR3 length is 16 residues.

The chain uses TRBV6-5 and TRBJ2-6; weak D call: TRBD1 (5 bases). From germline, CDR1 is MNHEY and CDR2 SVGAGI. Trimming took 4 bases from V and 1 from J, leaving 8 bases between them. The CDR3 totals 15 residues. CDR3 nucleotides: TGTGCCAGCAGTTTGTCAGGGTCTGGGGCCAACGTCCTGACTTTC. Protein sequence: CASSLSGSGANVLTF.

Only one count was recorded for this clone. The CDR3 sequence is CASSGTGSSWAFF. The CDR3 DNA is TGTGCCAGCAGTGGGACAGGGTCGTCGTGGGCTTTCTTT. The V and J genes are TRBV6-1 and TRBJ1-1, with TRBD1 matching over 8 bases. The germline CDR1 and CDR2 sequences are MNHNS and SASEGT. V dropped 4 bases and J dropped 11; count of bases not matched to a gene: 9. The CDR3 runs 13 residues.

This chain connects TRBV2 to TRBJ1-5, with unresolved D. Between the trimmed V and J ends, which lost 3 bases and 1 base, there was a span of 7 bases. The CDR3 is 14 amino acids. Per the germline V gene, CDR1 is SNHLY and CDR2 is FYNNEI. CDR3 coding DNA: TGTGCCAGCAGTGACAGGTCGAGCAATCAGCCCCAGCATTTT. Its translation: CASSDRSSNQPQHF.

The genes are TRBV30 and TRBJ2-5; D call uncertain. In germline, CDR1 is GTSNPN, CDR2 SVGIG (reference sequence). V shed 0 bases and J shed 2 bases, with 16 bases lying between them. CDR3 length: 16 amino acids. CDR3 coding DNA: TGTGCCTGGAGTGTCGAGGCCTTCACGGCACAAGAGACCCAGTACTTC. It specifies CAWSVEAFTAQETQYF.

The CDR3 loop is CASSRSSTPSDTQYF. The CDR3, as DNA: TGCGCCAGCAGCCGGTCGAGCACCCCGTCAGATACGCAGTATTTT. The rearrangement uses TRBV5-1 and TRBJ2-3; no definite D call. There are 15 residues in the CDR3. The V end lost 4 bases, the J end lost 4 bases, and 16 bases lay between the germline ends. In germline, CDR1 is SGHRS, CDR2 YFSETQ. The full variable domain, its missing parts supplied by reference TRBV5-1 and TRBJ2-3, is KAGVTQTPRYLIKTRGQQVTLSCSPISGHRSVSWYQQTPGQGLQFLFEYFSETQRNKGNFPGRFSGRQFSNSRSEMNVSTLELGDSALYLCASSRSSTPSDTQYFGPGTRLTVL.

This chain joins TRBV7-8 and TRBJ2-1; 8 positions agree with TRBD2. V lost 2 bases, J lost 1 base, and 16 bases stayed unmatched. The CDR3 extends over 20 amino acids. Germline CDR1 and CDR2: SGHVS and FQNEAQ. The CDR3 loop is CASSLPTLAGLTLSYNEQFF. The DNA for the CDR3 is TGTGCCAGCAGCTTACCGACGTTAGCGGGATTGACCTTATCCTACAATGAGCAGTTCTTC.